This TCR beta chain stems from a study of shared clonotypes between healthy human individuals. Study details: The cohort comprised a couple of women and a few men. Their ages spanned 18 to 49 years. The study, taken as a whole, reports: At large depth, rarefaction still showed sorted-subset sequencing to be incomplete. Naive subsets tended to show greater estimated richness than memory subsets.

Germline V gives CDR1 SSHAT, CDR2 FNYEAQ (reference sequence). V lost 0 bases and J lost 5; bases outside the gene matches: 3. The CDR3 is 14 residues long. A remark on this clone: Its matching antigen is unknown.

Here immunoSEQ multiplex PCR was the method, and the copy in TCRdb shows in-frame clones only, minus some. This sample has approximately 530,000 clones, with 90% to 96% found just once. This rearrangement joins TRBV7-7 to TRBJ2-5; 7 nucleotides line up with TRBD2. This receptor was taken from a woman aged 25 to 39 in good health. The sample was naive CD4+ T cells sorted from blood. As to subset: CD45RA+ positively selected. Here the CDR3 DNA reads TGTGCCAGCAGCTTAGCGGGAGGGTCCGAGACCCAGTACTTC. Protein: CASSLAGGSETQYF.